This TCR beta chain was sequenced in a study of cytomegalovirus exposure and HLA in healthy donors. Across the whole study: An analysis done earlier identified about 120 million unique TCR beta sequences from about 179 million T cells. Study-level points and caveats: Most TCR sequences were rare, but some public TCRs occurred in many donors. A missense variant in DCLRE1C was later tied to TCR beta V- and J-gene trimming. Later, an analysis found that common viral pathogens appeared to be linked with several of the most significant clusters.

As regards this clone: Antigen unknown. The same CDR3 also results from other DNA sequences found in this sample.

Amplification used 60 Vbeta primers and 13 Jbeta primers. Clones were sequenced by immunoSEQ multiplex PCR, and TCRdb holds only the in-frame ones, with some missing. The sample shows around 98,000 clones, 81% of them seen only once. This sequence was found in a man in his forties in good health and CMV-seronegative. Sequencing used PBMCs.

CDR3 bases: TGTGCCAGCAGCCAGGCGGGGGGGAACACCGGGGAGCTGTTTTTT. Its translation: CASSQAGGNTGELFF. This chain connects TRBV14 to TRBJ2-2; the match to TRBD2 covers 8 bases. Germline lookup yields CDR1 SGHDN and CDR2 FVKESK. The CDR3 spans 15 residues. V lost 3 bases and J lost 1; bases outside the gene matches: 1. Combining the CDR3 with reference TRBV14 and TRBJ2-2 gives the whole variable domain EAGVTQFPSHSVIEKGQTVTLRCDPISGHDNLYWYRRVMGKEIKFLLHFVKESKQDESGMPNNRFLAERTGGTYSTLKVQPAELEDSGVYFCASSQAGGNTGELFFGEGSRLTVL.